The T cell receptor beta chain under discussion was sequenced for a study of somatic mutations in cytotoxic T cells in rheumatoid arthritis. Findings of the study overall: Patients with rheumatoid arthritis showed a slight underrepresentation of TRBV07, a finding that was never subjected to any adjustment for multiple comparisons.

Purity of the CD4+ and CD8+ cells, isolated by positive magnetic bead selection, was checked by flow cytometry. V dropped 5 bases and J dropped 3; count of bases not matched to a gene: 1. Germline CDR1 SGHAT, CDR2 FQNNGV. The CDR3 sequence is 14 residues long. Measured with immunoSEQ multiplex PCR; TCRdb has only the in-frame clones, and not every one. Altogether approximately 12,000 clones are present, roughly four fifths being singletons, with the ten largest covering approximately 15%. Worth noting for this clone: Its cognate antigen is unknown.

The sequencing input was CD8+ T cells sorted from blood. The clonotype originates from a woman aged 60-70 years in good health. The rearrangement joins TRBV11-2 to TRBJ2-3, with 11 bases aligning to TRBD2. The CDR3 loop reads CASSPSGGTDTQYF. The CDR3 DNA sequence: TGTGCCAGCAGCCCTAGCGGGGGGACAGATACGCAGTATTTT.